A selection of T cell receptor beta chains follows, all from one sample in a study of regulatory T cells in long-lasting Graves disease. One entry per CDR3 protein results from TCRdb running MiXCR on the multiplex PCR reads. Seen here are a few hundred thousand distinct CDR3 sequences, 20% to 30% observed once, and the top ten hold 26%. The specimen was peripheral blood mononuclear cells (PBMCs), collected when the disease was refractory, from a patient treated with antithyroid drugs. The receptors derive from a female donor with Graves disease. Both conserved end residues are part of each CDR3. The D gene is left open where the match is weak. Clone size is given for some rows only: seen once, a few or many times, or a class if the clone is expanded.

j_call,clone_size,v_call,cdr3_length,d_call,cdr3_nt,cdr3_aa
TRBJ2-2,NA,TRBV29-1,14,NA,TGCAGCGTTGCTAGGGGCGCGGGCACCGGGGAGCTGTTTTTT,CSVARGAGTGELFF
TRBJ1-1,few,TRBV30,16,TRBD1,TGTGCCTGGGAAATCCCGGACAGGGGGCGAAGCACTGAAGCTTTCTTT,CAWEIPDRGRSTEAFF
TRBJ2-2,NA,TRBV2,16,TRBD1,TGTGCCAGCAGTGCCCAGGGGGCGCAGAACACCGGGGAGCTGTTTTTT,CASSAQGAQNTGELFF
TRBJ2-3,NA,TRBV30,12,NA,TGTGCCTGGAGTGTACATGCAGATACGCAGTATTTT,CAWSVHADTQYF
TRBJ2-3,NA,TRBV20-1,15,NA,TGCAGTGCTAGAGGGGGACCAGCCCACACAGATACGCAGTATTTT,CSARGGPAHTDTQYF
TRBJ2-7,many,TRBV11-2,15,NA,TGTGCCAGCAGCTCACCCCGGGCAGGGTCTTACGAGCAGTACTTC,CASSSPRAGSYEQYF
TRBJ1-6,few,TRBV27,14,NA,TGTGCCAGCAGTCCTCTACTCCCAGGATCACCCCTCCACTTT,CASSPLLPGSPLHF
TRBJ2-7,many,TRBV6-1,15,TRBD1,TGTGCCAGCAGTGACGACAGGGGTCCATCCTACGAGCAGTACTTC,CASSDDRGPSYEQYF
TRBJ2-1,NA,TRBV12-3/TRBV12-4,14,TRBD1,TGTGCCAGCAGTTATCAGGGGGTTGTGAATGAGCAGTTCTTC,CASSYQGVVNEQFF
TRBJ2-7,NA,TRBV3-1,15,TRBD1,TGTGCCAGCAGCCAAGGCCGGGACAGGGTCCACGAGCAGTACTTC,CASSQGRDRVHEQYF
TRBJ2-5,NA,TRBV18,12,NA,TGTGCCAGCTCACAATCGAAAGAGACCCAGTACTTC,CASSQSKETQYF
TRBJ2-1,few,TRBV15,14,NA,TGTGCCACCAGCAGGTGGGGGGAGGTCAATGAGCAGTTCTTC,CATSRWGEVNEQFF
TRBJ1-2,few,TRBV3-2,15,NA,TGTGCCAGCAGCCAAGAGACAGGGGACGATAGGGGCTACACCTTC,CASSQETGDDRGYTF
TRBJ2-7,NA,TRBV20-1,13,TRBD1,TGCAGTGCTAGCAGGGGGAGCCCCTACGAGCAGTACTTC,CSASRGSPYEQYF
TRBJ1-6,NA,TRBV15,17,NA,TGTGCCACCAGCAGAGTAAGCGGGAGCTCCTATAATTCACCCCTCCACTTT,CATSRVSGSSYNSPLHF
TRBJ2-2,NA,TRBV12-3/TRBV12-4,17,TRBD2,TGTGCCAGCAGTTACCCCAGCGGGAGGGTGGACACCGGGGAGCTGTTTTTT,CASSYPSGRVDTGELFF
TRBJ2-7,few,TRBV29-1,15,NA,TGCAGCGTTGAAGATCGGGCAGGGGGGAACTACGAGCAGTACTTC,CSVEDRAGGNYEQYF
TRBJ2-2,NA,TRBV20-1,15,NA,TGCAGTGCCGCGGACCCCCGAAGTCCGACCGGGGAGCTGTTTTTT,CSAADPRSPTGELFF
TRBJ2-1,NA,TRBV7-8,16,TRBD2,TGTGCCAGCACCCCCCGGCAGCGGGAAAAGTACAATGAGCAGTTCTTC,CASTPRQREKYNEQFF
TRBJ2-5,NA,TRBV7-2,15,TRBD1,TGTGCCAGCAGCAGCGGACAGGGTGGGCAAGAGACCCAGTACTTC,CASSSGQGGQETQYF
TRBJ2-7,NA,TRBV5-4,15,TRBD2,TGTGCCAGCAGCACTGGTGGCCTAGCGGGGTTCGAGCAGTACTTC,CASSTGGLAGFEQYF
TRBJ1-2,many,TRBV2,14,TRBD1,TGTGCCAGCAGTGAGCTGGGACAGGGGGGTGGCTACACCTTC,CASSELGQGGGYTF
TRBJ1-2,many,TRBV2,15,TRBD1,TGTGCCAGCAGTGAAACTTGGACAGGGCATTATGGCTACACCTTC,CASSETWTGHYGYTF
TRBJ2-5,few,TRBV25-1,14,NA,TGTGCCAGCAGTGAATGGGAGGCTACGAAGACCCAGTACTTC,CASSEWEATKTQYF
TRBJ2-2,few,TRBV7-9,14,TRBD1,TGTGCCACCAAAAACAGGGGGCAGGGCGGGGAGCTGTTTTTT,CATKNRGQGGELFF
TRBJ2-7,many,TRBV2,11,NA,TGTGCCAGCAGTGAAGTTCCCTCCCAGTACTTC,CASSEVPSQYF
TRBJ2-7,few,TRBV5-1,16,TRBD2,TGCGCCAGCAGTGAGTACCCGGGACTAGCGGGAGACGAGCAGTACTTC,CASSEYPGLAGDEQYF
TRBJ2-3,NA,TRBV5-1,13,NA,TGCGCCAGCAGCTGGCGGACCACAGATACGCAGTATTTT,CASSWRTTDTQYF
TRBJ1-2,few,TRBV15,14,TRBD1,TGTGCCACCAGCAGAGCCGGACAGGGCGCGGGCTACACCTTC,CATSRAGQGAGYTF
TRBJ2-7,NA,TRBV27,15,NA,TGTGCCAGCAGTTTATTCCCCAGCCTCCAAGGCGAGCAGTACTTC,CASSLFPSLQGEQYF
TRBJ2-2,NA,TRBV5-1,15,NA,TGCGCCAGCAGCTATGGGGGAGTGAACACCGGGGAGCTGTTTTTT,CASSYGGVNTGELFF
TRBJ1-6,few,TRBV7-2,16,NA,TGTGCCAGCAGCTCTAAGGTTGACAGACATAATTCACCCCTCCACTTT,CASSSKVDRHNSPLHF
TRBJ1-2,few,TRBV6-1,15,TRBD1,TGTGCCAGCAGCGAACAACGGACAGGGGGCTCTGGCTACACCTTC,CASSEQRTGGSGYTF
TRBJ1-2,few,TRBV20-1,13,TRBD1,TGCAGTGCTAGAGACCGGGACAGCTATGGCTACACCTTC,CSARDRDSYGYTF
TRBJ2-5,few,TRBV3-1,19,NA,TGTGCCAGCAGCCAAGATCCTTTTCACGCGTCGGGACTCCAAGGAACCCAGTACTTC,CASSQDPFHASGLQGTQYF
TRBJ2-5,many,TRBV7-3,15,NA,TGTGCCAGCAGCTTAATCGCGGGAACCAAAGAGACCCAGTACTTC,CASSLIAGTKETQYF
TRBJ1-5,few,TRBV6-1,14,NA,TGTGCCAGCAGCGAGGCAGGGGCGGCTCAGCCCCAGCATTTT,CASSEAGAAQPQHF
TRBJ2-1,NA,TRBV7-6,15,TRBD2,TGTGCCAGCAGCCCTCTAGCGGGATCTTCTGTTGAGCAGTTCTTC,CASSPLAGSSVEQFF
TRBJ1-1,many,TRBV12-3/TRBV12-4,16,TRBD1,TGTGCCAGCAGTTTAGCGGGGACAGGTGGTAACACTGAAGCTTTCTTT,CASSLAGTGGNTEAFF